This TCR beta chain comes out of a study of regulatory T cells in long-lasting Graves disease (dated by TCRdb to the early 2020s). Some background on the complete study: Antithyroid drugs had been taken for less than 3 months by newly diagnosed Graves' disease patients. Persistent Graves' disease patients were compared with newly diagnosed Graves' disease patients by peripheral blood TCR sequencing and RNA sequencing. The study was conducted in China and was registered as a clinical trial. A total of approximately 35 samples underwent TCR sequencing: around 13 from persistent and roughly 20 from newly diagnosed Graves' disease patients.

The paper's findings and limits, for the study overall: Only the TCR beta chain was sequenced and analyzed. The authors noted that the small sample size was a limitation that may lower accuracy. Preferential use of TRBV28, TRBJ1-2 and TRBJ2-5 was observed in persistent disease, whereas TRBV20-1 and TRBJ2-1 were favored in newly diagnosed disease. Only peripheral blood was studied, because thyroid tissue, the primary lesion, was inaccessible. Persistent Graves' disease patients showed lower TCR Shannon entropy and fewer highly expanded clones than newly diagnosed patients, suggesting clonal expansion. Patients with persistent disease shared more public clonotypes (roughly 2,900) than newly diagnosed patients did (around 930).

This clonotype appeared many times. This receptor's antigen is unknown. Base-call qualities are not available, and no considerably larger clone is one nucleotide away. The germline V gene (reference sequence) sets CDR1 to SGHNT and CDR2 to YYREEE. CDR3 length: 13 amino acids, cysteine to phenylalanine. Only the CDR3 DNA is retained, 39 bases long and in frame from the first base. Deletion took 0 bases off V and 2 bases off J, with a span of 3 bases between the germline ends. Libraries were built with multiplex PCR. TCRdb lists the instrument as Illumina HiSeq 4000. iRepertoire HTBI primers and Arm-PCR amplification of CDR3 regions were used to construct TCR beta libraries. PCR products were gel purified before sequencing. The source study handled its data this way. Gene usage analysis of CDR3 amino acid clonotypes relied on the approximately 60 TRBV and about 15 TRBJ segments identified across samples. COPE and FqMerger were used to merge the filtered high-quality paired reads into contigs. BLAST was used to align contigs to IMGT TRBV, TRBD and TRBJ reference genes, with CDR3 defined following IMGT. Highly expanded clones were defined as clonotypes with a frequency above 0.1%. Shannon entropy served as the measure of repertoire diversity, while the Gini coefficient captured V-J evenness. A clonotype found in more than one individual was treated as public. The public reads were quality trimmed at Q25 with fastp and then assembled into clones with MiXCR by TCRdb, keeping productive beta chains. Identical CDR3 protein sequences are pooled into one entry, listed with their most common genes and DNA. The V and J calls and clone size are TCRdb's, not the authors'. For this sample the table gives 300,000 to 400,000 distinct CDR3 sequences, of which around 16% were detected only once. The ten largest clones take up 20% to 25% of the sample.

Explained via the paper, the time point label denotes: newly diagnosed GD, antithyroid drugs for less than 3 months. For both TCR sequencing and RNA sequencing, RNA was extracted from PBMCs in TRIzol. The diagnosis of Graves' disease was made according to American Thyroid Association guidelines. The patients came from an endocrinology department in Xi'an, China. Each patient gave approximately 10 milliliters of peripheral blood, collected in an EDTA anticoagulant tube. PBMCs were isolated by Ficoll Paque Plus density gradient separation without further T cell sorting. An Agilent 2100 Bioanalyzer and agarose gel were used to check RNA quality, and a NanoDrop 2000 was used to measure RNA concentration.

Sequencing was performed on peripheral blood mononuclear cells (PBMCs), taken at new diagnosis, from a patient treated with antithyroid drugs. The receptor was derived from a female donor with Graves disease. The rearranged segments are TRBV5-4 and TRBJ1-5; no confident D gene assignment can be made. The encoded CDR3 is CASSLDGNQPQHF. The DNA sequence is as follows: TGTGCCAGCAGCTTGGACGGCAATCAGCCCCAGCATTTT. The variable domain in full, with residues beyond the CDR3 obtained from the reference TRBV5-4 and TRBJ1-5 genes, is ETGVTQSPTHLIKTRGQQVTLRCSSQSGHNTVSWYQQALGQGPQFIFQYYREEENGRGNFPPRFSGLQFPNYSSELNVNALELDDSALYLCASSLDGNQPQHFGDGTRLSIL.